Each of the 21 T cell receptor beta chains below was sequenced from the same sample in a study of molecular identifiers for immune sequencing clone quantification. TCRdb ran MiXCR on the PCR reads and lists one entry per CDR3 protein. The table has 490,000 or so distinct CDR3 sequences, around 25% seen once; the top ten hold over 0.6%. Sequencing was done on a sample of naive CD8+ T cells from blood, with Jurkat cell RNA spiked in. The subset: FACS-sorted CD8+CD4-CCR7+CD45RA+ naive T cells. The origin of the receptors is a human donor in good health. Some libraries in this study had Jurkat cell RNA spiked in.

As concerns this clonotype: Mismatch with germline at one junction end may stem from a read error. This chain connects TRBV27 to TRBJ1-1; TRBD1 might be the D (5 bases). This CDR3 spans 13 amino acids. Germline CDR1 reads MNHEY; CDR2 reads SMNVEV (reference sequence). The DNA for the CDR3 is TGTGCCAGCAATGAGGTCTTCGGGGCTGAATCTTTCTTT. Encoded protein: CASNEVFGAESFF.

On this clonotype: This probably arose from a read error, given a far larger clone one base away. The chain recombines TRBV13 with TRBJ2-7; 14 bases fit TRBD2. Germline-derived CDR1 and CDR2 are PRHDT and FYEKMQ (reference sequence). This CDR3 has 15 amino acids. Written as DNA, the CDR3 is TGTGTCAGCAGCCCAGGGACTAGCGGGAGCTACGAGCAGTACTTC. Protein: CVSSPGTSGSYEQYF.

This clonotype has at least ten counts. V gene TRBV5-4 combines with J gene TRBJ2-5; D uncertain. Germline CDR1 reads SGHNT; CDR2 reads YYREEE (reference sequence). V dropped 5 bases and J dropped 3 bases, with 5 bases sitting between them. The CDR3 loop spans 11 amino acids. CDR3 sequence: CASRAEETQYF. Written as DNA, the CDR3 is TGTGCCAGCAGAGCCGAAGAGACCCAGTACTTC.

This clonotype was found a few times. The genes are TRBV11-3 and TRBJ1-1; 7 bases agree with TRBD1. Germline CDR1 is SGHNT and CDR2 is YENEEA. After removal of 8 bases from V and 5 bases from J, the junction contained 17 bases not matched to a gene. This CDR3 is built from 16 residues. The CDR3 sequence: CASRWGQSKAETEAFF. In DNA, the CDR3 is TGTGCCAGCCGCTGGGGACAGTCAAAGGCAGAGACTGAAGCTTTCTTT.

This clonotype was seen repeatedly, ten times or more. The chain joins TRBV7-9 to TRBJ1-5; D is unresolved. The CDR3 is 16 amino acids. The V gene lost 1 base and the J gene lost 0 bases, with 10 bases spanning the gap. CDR1 is SEHNR, CDR2 FQNEAQ, per germline (reference sequence). CDR3 DNA: TGTGCCAGCAGCTTAGTTTTATCGGGTAGCAATCAGCCCCAGCATTTT. Its translation is CASSLVLSGSNQPQHF.

This clonotype was seen at least ten times. The gene calls are TRBV7-2 and TRBJ2-3, with D tentatively TRBD1 (5 bases). The length of the CDR3 is 17 residues. V lost 1 base, J lost 3 bases, and 17 bases lay in between. Per germline, CDR1 SGHTA and CDR2 FQGNSA. DNA for the CDR3: TGTGCCAGCAGCTTAGATCCCAGGGCCGATATGACAGATACGCAGTATTTT. This gives the protein CASSLDPRADMTDTQYF.

This rearrangement joins TRBV4-1 to TRBJ1-1; 7 bases are shared with TRBD1. The CDR3 sequence is 15 residues long. With V trimmed by 4 bases and J by 6 bases, 11 bases remained unmatched. Germline CDR1 reads MGHRA; CDR2 reads YSYEKL. The CDR3 region is CASSPQRQGSPEAFF. CDR3 nucleotide sequence: TGCGCCAGCAGCCCGCAGCGACAGGGCAGTCCTGAAGCTTTCTTT.

This clonotype was observed a few times. V and J are TRBV4-1 and TRBJ1-5, with D unclear. V lost 4 bases, J lost 1 base, and 8 bases lay in between. Germline CDR1 MGHRA, CDR2 YSYEKL. This CDR3 comprises 14 residues. CDR3 sequence reads: CASSPRTSNQPQHF. The CDR3 coding sequence is TGCGCCAGCAGCCCGCGAACGAGCAATCAGCCCCAGCATTTT.

Comment on this clonotype: This may be a read error, as it is one base from a much larger clone. CDR3 amino acids: CASSTGTGREHYF. CDR3 nucleotides: TGTGCCAGCAGCACGGGGACAGGGCGCGAGCACTACTTC. The chain recombines TRBV5-6 with TRBJ2-7, with 9 bases that match TRBD1. Germline-derived CDR1 and CDR2 are SGHDT and YYEEEE. The CDR3 has 13 residues.

This chain connects TRBV28 to TRBJ2-1; TRBD2 matches 13 bases. The germline V gene has CDR1 MDHEN and CDR2 SYDVKM. The CDR3 runs 19 residues. V gave up 3 bases and J gave up 2 bases; unmatched junction bases: 10. The CDR3 DNA reads as TGTGCCAGCAGTTTGGAAGGGACTAGCGGGGCCAGCACCTACAATGAGCAGTTCTTC. Translating gives CASSLEGTSGASTYNEQFF.

Ten or more counts support this clonotype. V usage is TRBV19 and J usage is TRBJ2-7; a possible D gene is TRBD2 (6 bases). Germline CDR1 is LNHDA and CDR2 is SQIVND (reference sequence). The CDR3 has 13 residues. The V end was cut by 10 bases, the J end by 3 bases, with 16 bases between. The CDR3 nucleotides are TGTGCCACCGCTCCGGGACTCCTCTACGAGCAGTACTTC. It translates to CATAPGLLYEQYF.

The chain has TRBV19 and TRBJ2-7; 8 bases are shared with TRBD1. This CDR3 has 13 amino acids. Unmatched junction bases numbered 6, after V lost 6 bases and J lost 5 bases. Germline CDR1 reads LNHDA; CDR2 reads SQIVND (reference sequence). The DNA of the CDR3 is TGTGCCAGTAGCCCGACAGGGGACCACGAGCAGTACTTC. Encoded protein: CASSPTGDHEQYF.

A note on this clonotype: The junction departs from germline at one end; a sequencing error may be responsible. The J gene is TRBJ2-7, the V gene TRBV7-9; D might be TRBD1 (6 bases). Per the germline V gene, CDR1 is SEHNR and CDR2 is FQNEAQ (reference sequence). CDR3 length: 12 amino acids. The CDR3 region is CARSLQGYEQYF. The CDR3 DNA reads as TGTGCCCGCAGCCTACAGGGCTACGAGCAGTACTTC.

As to this clonotype: A read error is possible here, since a much larger clone lies one base away. The chain carries TRBV7-7 and TRBJ2-3; tentatively, D is TRBD2 (5 bases). Per the germline V gene, CDR1 is SSHAT and CDR2 is FNYEAQ (reference sequence). CDR3 size: 15 residues. CDR3 nucleotide sequence: TGTGCTAGCAGCTATAGCGTGGCTAGCACAGATACGCAGTATTTT. Protein sequence: CASSYSVASTDTQYF. The full variable domain, with the rest looked up from reference TRBV7-7 and TRBJ2-3, is GAGVSQSPRYKVTKRGQDVTLRCDPISSHATLYWYQQALGQGPEFLTYFNYEAQPDKSGLPSDRFSAERPEGSISTLTIQRTEQRDSAMYRCASSYSVASTDTQYFGPGTRLTVL.

This clonotype was detected only a few times. This chain connects TRBV4-3 to TRBJ1-4; tentative D call: TRBD1 (5 bases). Germline CDR1 and CDR2: LGHNA and YSLEER. V lost 5 bases, J lost 4 bases, and 14 bases lay in between. The CDR3 is 15 amino acids. CDR3 in amino acids: CASSTGDGLNEKLFF. DNA for the CDR3: TGCGCCAGCAGCACGGGGGACGGACTTAATGAAAAACTGTTTTTT.

This clonotype was seen at least ten times. V gene TRBV5-1 combines with J gene TRBJ2-1, with unresolved D. V was trimmed by 5 bases and J by 5 bases, leaving 23 bases between them. The CDR3 extends over 17 amino acids. Germline CDR1 is SGHRS and CDR2 is YFSETQ. The CDR3: CASRLGVTTKGNNEQFF. The DNA for the CDR3 is TGCGCCAGCAGACTTGGCGTTACTACCAAAGGAAACAATGAGCAGTTCTTC.

This clonotype was found many times. This chain joins TRBV5-6 and TRBJ2-5; D remains unclear. The V gene's germline CDR1 is SGHDT and CDR2 YYEEEE. The V and J ends lost 4 bases and 3 bases respectively, with 10 bases between them. The CDR3 spans 13 residues. CDR3 loop: CASSPENKETQYF. CDR3 coding DNA: TGTGCCAGCAGCCCCGAAAACAAAGAGACCCAGTACTTC.

This clonotype was observed a few times. The rearrangement joins TRBV5-4 to TRBJ1-6; TRBD1 matches at 9 bases. V was clipped by 4 bases and J by 6 bases; unmatched bases: 11. Germline CDR1 reads SGHNT; CDR2 reads YYREEE (reference sequence). The CDR3 has 17 amino acids. CDR3 sequence: CASSTSQGAGFNSPLHF. The CDR3 coding sequence is TGTGCCAGCAGCACTTCACAGGGGGCAGGATTTAATTCACCCCTCCACTTT.

The rearrangement uses TRBV9 and TRBJ2-3, with D possibly matching TRBD2 (6 bases). CDR3 size: 16 residues. Germline assignment: CDR1 SGDLS and CDR2 YYNGEE. The V end lost 0 bases, the J end lost 3 bases, and 14 bases lay between the germline ends. The DNA for the CDR3 is TGTGCCAGCAGCGTAGAGGCACGGGACTTTACAGATACGCAGTATTTT. It codes for CASSVEARDFTDTQYF.

Worth noting for this clonotype: A clone one base away is much larger, so this may be a read error. The CDR3 DNA is TGCAGCGTTGAAACGACCGTGCGCGGGCAGTTCTTC. Its translation is CSVETTVRGQFF. J is TRBJ2-1 and V is TRBV29-1; no clear D. The CDR3 runs 12 residues. Germline CDR1 and CDR2: SQVTM and ANQGSEA. V was pared by 2 bases and J by 12 bases, with 14 bases between.

Worth noting for this clonotype: A read error may account for a junction end that differs from germline. V is TRBV29-1 and J is TRBJ2-2; the D gene is possibly TRBD2 (6 bases). The CDR3 has 15 residues. Germline V lookup: CDR1 SQVTM, CDR2 ANQGSEA. CDR3 coding DNA: TGCAGCGTAAGGCTCGCGGACCCGAACACCGGGGGGCTGTTTTTT. It specifies CSVRLADPNTGGLFF.